Following are 4 T cell receptor beta chains from one sample sequenced in a study of blood T cell repertoires in COVID-19. Assay: immunoSEQ multiplex PCR; the TCRdb copy retains only in-frame clones and omits some. The sample carries some 340,000 clones, less than 90% recorded once. The sequenced sample was PBMCs or T cells enriched from blood (not recorded which). Every receptor here comes from a woman between 50 and 59 years old who had recovered from COVID-19.

There are a few counts of this clone. This chain joins TRBV5-1 and TRBJ1-1, with TRBD1 matching 10 bases. Germline values: CDR1 SGHRS, CDR2 YFSETQ. Trimming cost V 3 bases and J 5 bases; bases outside gene matches: 10. This CDR3 comprises 16 residues. DNA of the CDR3: TGCGCCAGCAGCTGGAGTAGACAGGGGGCGGGGACTGAAGCTTTCTTT. Amino acids: CASSWSRQGAGTEAFF.

V usage is TRBV6-5 and J usage is TRBJ2-7, with 11 positions matching TRBD1. The CDR3 runs 14 residues. J was trimmed by 6 bases and V by 5 bases; bases with no gene match: 6. Germline V gene data show CDR1 as MNHEY and CDR2 as SVGAGI. CDR3 sequence: CASSQLGTGGEQYF. The CDR3, as DNA: TGTGCCAGCAGTCAACTAGGGACAGGGGGCGAGCAGTACTTC.

This clone was found once. This chain joins TRBV5-1 and TRBJ1-1, with D possibly TRBD1 on 5 matching bases. Per germline, CDR1 SGHRS and CDR2 YFSETQ. Trimming removed 1 base at V and 2 bases at J, with 9 bases between. The CDR3 sequence is 14 residues long. The CDR3 sequence is CASSLLGDNTEAFF. DNA of the CDR3: TGCGCCAGCAGCTTGTTAGGGGATAACACTGAAGCTTTCTTT.

J is TRBJ1-2 and V is TRBV29-1; D is uncertain. Germline-derived CDR1 and CDR2 are SQVTM and ANQGSEA. This CDR3 is 12 amino acids long. Trimming removed 1 base at V and 4 bases at J, with 7 bases between. In nucleotides, the CDR3 is TGCAGCGTTGAAGCCCTCAGCTATGGCTACACCTTC. Residues: CSVEALSYGYTF. The variable domain in full, completed from reference TRBV29-1 and TRBJ1-2, reads SAVISQKPSRDICQRGTSLTIQCQVDSQVTMMFWYRQQPGQSLTLIATANQGSEATYESGFVIDKFPISRPNLTFSTLTVSNMSPEDSSIYLCSVEALSYGYTFGSGTRLTVV.